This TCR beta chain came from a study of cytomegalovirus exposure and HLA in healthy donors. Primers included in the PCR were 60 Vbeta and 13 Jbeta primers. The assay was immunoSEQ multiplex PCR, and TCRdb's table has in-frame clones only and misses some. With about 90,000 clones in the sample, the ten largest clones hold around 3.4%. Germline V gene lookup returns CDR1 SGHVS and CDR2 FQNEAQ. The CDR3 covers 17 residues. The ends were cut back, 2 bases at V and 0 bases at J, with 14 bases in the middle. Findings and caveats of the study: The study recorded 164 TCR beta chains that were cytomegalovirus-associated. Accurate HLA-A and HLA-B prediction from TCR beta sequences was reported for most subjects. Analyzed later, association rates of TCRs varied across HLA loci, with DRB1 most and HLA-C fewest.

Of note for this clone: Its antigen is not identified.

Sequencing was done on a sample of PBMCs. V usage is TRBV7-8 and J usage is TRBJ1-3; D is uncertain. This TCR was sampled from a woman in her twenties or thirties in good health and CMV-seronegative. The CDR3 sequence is CASSLSNTWSSGNTIYF. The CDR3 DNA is TGTGCCAGCAGCTTATCCAACACGTGGAGCTCTGGAAACACCATATATTTT.